A selection of T cell receptor beta chains follows, all from one sample in a study of cytomegalovirus exposure and HLA in healthy donors. Sequenced by immunoSEQ multiplex PCR; TCRdb stores in-frame clones only, minus some. This table holds 100,000 to 150,000 clones, 80% found once. Sequenced: PBMCs. The receptor source for this set is a woman aged 40 to 50 in good health and CMV-seronegative. CDR3s include the opening cysteine and the closing phenylalanine or tryptophan. The D gene is left open where the match is weak. Clone sizes are given selectively: once, few, many, or a class where the clone is expanded.

d_call,j_call,clone_size,v_call,cdr3_aa,cdr3_nt
-,TRBJ2-2,-,TRBV5-8,CASSLYRSTGELFF,TGTGCCAGCAGCTTGTACAGGAGCACCGGGGAGCTGTTTTTT
-,TRBJ2-5,-,TRBV29-1,CSVGGVSETQYF,TGCAGCGTAGGGGGGGTCTCGGAGACCCAGTACTTC
TRBD2,TRBJ2-3,once,TRBV9,CASSVLGLAGGLTDTQYF,TGTGCCAGCAGCGTACTTGGACTAGCGGGGGGACTCACAGATACGCAGTATTTT
TRBD2,TRBJ2-7,few,TRBV10-3,CAINGEGSSYEQYF,TGTGCCATCAATGGGGAGGGGAGCTCCTACGAGCAGTACTTC
-,TRBJ1-1,-,TRBV19,CASSIDRTDSMNTEAFF,TGTGCCAGTAGTATAGATCGGACGGACTCCATGAACACTGAAGCTTTCTTT
-,TRBJ1-6,-,TRBV5-4,CASSFRAGKSSYNSPLHF,TGTGCCAGCAGCTTCCGGGCGGGGAAGAGCTCCTATAATTCACCCCTCCACTTT
TRBD2,TRBJ2-7,-,TRBV4-3,CASSQGLAGHEQYF,TGCGCCAGCAGCCAGGGACTAGCGGGCCACGAGCAGTACTTC
TRBD2,TRBJ2-5,-,TRBV7-2,CASSAGGGRTASQYF,TGTGCCAGCAGCGCCGGGGGGGGTAGAACGGCGTCCCAGTACTTC
-,TRBJ2-7,-,TRBV15,CSTSRVGTVLYEQYF,TGTTCCACCAGCAGAGTCGGTACGGTGCTCTACGAGCAGTACTTC
-,TRBJ1-1,once,TRBV6-1,CASSEARGRTEAFF,TGTGCCAGCAGTGAAGCCAGGGGCCGCACTGAAGCTTTCTTT
TRBD1,TRBJ2-5,few,TRBV9,CASSVAGQGALGWETQYF,TGTGCCAGCAGCGTAGCGGGACAGGGGGCCTTAGGGTGGGAGACCCAGTACTTC
-,TRBJ1-4,-,TRBV29-1,CSVLETGYEKLFF,TGCAGCGTTCTAGAAACAGGGTATGAAAAACTGTTTTTT
-,TRBJ2-3,few,TRBV5-6,CASSSAGLPGFDTQYF,TGTGCCAGCAGCTCAGCAGGACTACCAGGATTTGATACGCAGTATTTT
-,TRBJ2-7,-,TRBV10-3,CAISDLGAASYEQYF,TGTGCCATCAGTGACTTAGGAGCAGCAAGCTACGAGCAGTACTTC
-,TRBJ2-5,-,TRBV4-3,CASSQDRTAQETQYF,TGCGCCAGCAGCCAAGATCGGACAGCCCAAGAGACCCAGTACTTC
TRBD1,TRBJ1-2,once,TRBV7-2,CASSFQGGADYGYTF,TGTGCCAGCAGCTTCCAAGGGGGCGCGGACTATGGCTACACCTTC
-,TRBJ1-1,-,TRBV2,CASNYQGVDAFF,TGTGCCAGCAATTACCAGGGCGTGGATGCTTTCTTT